The clone carrying this T cell receptor (beta chain) was recorded only once. The antigen remains undetermined. Its ends do not fully match the called genes, so a read error is possible. Germline DNA was also extracted, with blood RNA taken from unsorted whole blood. This sample was taken from a study of tumor-infiltrating lymphocytes in primary liver carcinoma. About the study: Patients' primary liver carcinoma was surgically resected. Study-level findings and limits: Left bulk and unsorted, the samples did not allow CD4+ and CD8+ repertoires to be compared. Researchers found tumor-adjacent and tumor-blood pairs overlapped less than tumor region pairs. Blood's top-250-clone fraction was significantly lower than that of tumors (p = 0.039).

Constant-region priming of about 500 ng total RNA yielded TCR beta cDNA. Slightly modified ARM-PCR, run as three nested multiplex PCR rounds, produced the TCR beta libraries. Each CDR3 protein is one row after TCRdb ran MiXCR on the multiplex PCR reads. Among fewer than 350,000 distinct CDR3 sequences listed, about 62% were seen once. The sequence was collected from a man between 40 and 49 years old with primary liver carcinoma and hepatitis B virus infection. The sample was peripheral blood.

The CDR3 DNA sequence: TGCGCCAGCAGCCAGGGGGCGTTCTCCTACAATAAGCAGTTCTTC. Translated, it gives CASSQGAFSYNKQFF. The rearrangement links TRBV11-1 to TRBJ2-1; 8 nucleotides match TRBD1. Germline loops: CDR1 SGHAT, CDR2 FQDESV (reference sequence). The CDR3 extends over 15 amino acids. The whole variable domain, filled in from reference TRBV11-1 and TRBJ2-1, reads EAEVAQSPRYKITEKSQAVAFWCDPISGHATLYWYRQILGQGPELLVQFQDESVVDDSQLPKDRFSAERLKGVDSTLKIQPAELGDSAMYLCASSQGAFSYNKQFFGPGTRLTVL.